What follows are 10 T cell receptor beta chains derived from one specimen sequenced in a study of cytomegalovirus exposure and HLA in healthy donors. Use of 60 Vbeta and 13 Jbeta primers characterized the PCR. Some clones are missing from TCRdb's copy, which holds only in-frame ones; the method was immunoSEQ multiplex PCR. The sample consists of some 110,000 clones, roughly 76% of them appearing once. The sample taken for sequencing was PBMCs. Receptor source: a woman aged 60-70 years in good health and CMV-seropositive.

This clone occurred a few times. The CDR3 DNA reads TGTGCCAGCAGTTCCCGTCGGGAGGTTTTCTACAATGAGCAGTTCTTC. Encoded protein: CASSSRREVFYNEQFF. The rearrangement uses TRBV2 and TRBJ2-1; the match to TRBD2 covers 7 bases. Germline CDR1 reads SNHLY; CDR2 reads FYNNEI. The CDR3 length is 16 residues. J gave up 3 bases and V 5 bases, and 10 bases lay outside the gene matches.

As for this clone: The sample holds other DNA sequences that translate to the same CDR3. The CDR3 nucleotides read TGTGCCAGCAGCCCAGGAGGGGGGGGCATTTGGCCCCAGCATTTT. It translates to CASSPGGGGIWPQHF. This chain connects TRBV7-8 to TRBJ1-5; D might be TRBD1 (6 bases). The CDR3 has 15 amino acids. V was pared by 5 bases and J by 9 bases, with 20 bases between. Looked up from germline, CDR1 is SGHVS and CDR2 is FQNEAQ.

The rearrangement uses TRBV5-1 and TRBJ2-3, with D perhaps TRBD1 (6 bases). In germline, CDR1 is SGHRS, CDR2 YFSETQ. V was cut by 3 bases and J by 9 bases, with 14 bases left in between. This CDR3 is 13 amino acids long. CDR3 residues: CASSYTTGETQYF. For the CDR3, the DNA is TGCGCCAGCAGCTATACGACAGGAGAGACGCAGTATTTT. Using reference TRBV5-1 and TRBJ2-3 for the parts outside the CDR3, the full variable domain is KAGVTQTPRYLIKTRGQQVTLSCSPISGHRSVSWYQQTPGQGLQFLFEYFSETQRNKGNFPGRFSGRQFSNSRSEMNVSTLELGDSALYLCASSYTTGETQYFGPGTRLTVL.

In DNA, the CDR3 is TGTGCCTGGGGGCCGGGACAGTATAATTCACCCCTCCACTTT. This gives the protein CAWGPGQYNSPLHF. The chain uses TRBV30 and TRBJ1-6; 7 bases map to TRBD1. Germline values: CDR1 GTSNPN, CDR2 SVGIG (reference sequence). CDR3 length: 14 amino acids. The V and J ends lost 5 bases and 4 bases, in that order; junction bases with no gene match: 5.

The J gene is TRBJ2-1, the V gene TRBV27; TRBD1 aligns across 10 bases. The V gene end was trimmed by 6 bases and the J gene end by 7 bases; junction bases not matched to a gene: 9. The CDR3 has 15 residues. CDR1 and CDR2 from the germline V gene are MNHEY and SMNVEV (reference sequence). Here the CDR3 DNA reads TGTGCCAGCAGCCCCGGGACAGGGGTGTTGAATGAGCAGTTCTTC. This gives the protein CASSPGTGVLNEQFF.

The genes are TRBV25-1 and TRBJ1-3; TRBD1 is a possible D gene (6 bases). This CDR3 region has 15 residues. Trimming removed 5 bases from V and 4 bases from J, with 15 bases in between. CDR1 is MGHDK and CDR2 is SYGVNS in the germline V gene. The CDR3 nucleotides are TGTGCCAGCAGTCCGCCAGGGGCGAAAGGAAACACCATATATTTT. Translated: CASSPPGAKGNTIYF.

The chain carries TRBV27 and TRBJ2-7, with D possibly being TRBD1 (6 bases). The CDR3 length is 15 residues. From germline, CDR1 is MNHEY and CDR2 SMNVEV (reference sequence). V lost 7 bases, J lost 5 bases, and 21 bases lay in between. CDR3 nucleotide sequence: TGTGCCAGCATGAGCCGAGGCAGGGGATCCCACGAGCAGTACTTC. Amino acids: CASMSRGRGSHEQYF.

This rearrangement joins TRBV9 to TRBJ2-1; TRBD2 matches 10 bases. Trimming removed 0 bases from V and 8 bases from J; junction bases left unmatched: 8. The CDR3 is 16 residues long. The V gene's germline CDR1 is SGDLS and CDR2 YYNGEE. CDR3 DNA: TGTGCCAGCAGCGTAGGGGAGCGGGGGGGCAGGGATGAGCAGTTCTTC. The encoded protein is CASSVGERGGRDEQFF.

The CDR3 DNA reads as TGTGCCAGCAGCCAAGGAACCGGGACTGTGAACACTGAAGCTTTCTTT. The encoded protein is CASSQGTGTVNTEAFF. The chain is built from TRBV4-2 and TRBJ1-1; possibly TRBD1 for D (5 bases). Germline V gene data show CDR1 as LGHNA and CDR2 as YNFKEQ. V gave up 1 base and J gave up 0 bases, with 12 bases separating them. There are 16 residues in the CDR3.

The chain recombines TRBV7-8 with TRBJ2-5; 7 bases line up with TRBD1. There are 15 residues in the CDR3. The germline gives CDR1 SGHVS, CDR2 FQNEAQ. V gave up 1 base and J gave up 1 base; unmatched junction bases: 3. The CDR3 here is CASSLGGTVQETQYF. The CDR3 region has the DNA TGTGCCAGCAGCTTAGGAGGGACAGTCCAAGAGACCCAGTACTTC.